The T cell receptor (beta chain) under discussion was sequenced for a study of blood T cell repertoires in COVID-19 (TCRdb year 2020). Notes on the research overall: The collaborator samples originated in the United States, Italy and Spain and spanned the acute and convalescent phases of COVID-19. The material from the prospective study consisted of cDNA or gDNA derived from T cells, B-cell-depleted T cells, or PBMCs. Deeply sampled blood TCRbeta repertoires from subjects exposed to, actively infected with, or recovered from COVID-19 were included in the dataset. A freely available public database, intended as a resource for researchers studying the immune response to SARS-CoV-2, is where the repertoires were released. The samples were drawn from the first 160 participants of the ongoing ImmuneRACE study and from 950 to 1,500 subjects provided by 6 global collaborators. The sample metadata nearly always contained a de-identified subject ID, COVID-19 status, age in years and sex. HLA class I and class II types, where available, came from metadata supplied by the sample provider rather than from assay-based typing. General conclusions and limits of the study: The amount of clinical and demographic metadata varied by source and participant and was provided uncurated.

TCRbeta CDR3 regions were amplified from genomic DNA using the immunoSEQ Assay, a bias-controlled multiplex PCR. In the original analysis: Nucleated cell counts per sample were estimated from amplification of reference gene primers within the assay. To quantify the absolute abundance of each unique TCRbeta CDR3 rearrangement, sequence reads were collapsed and filtered. Productive Simpson clonality was computed per sample as the square root of Simpson's diversity index over productive rearrangements. This is the immuneACCESS table as TCRdb keeps it, with only in-frame sequences that have V and J called. A part of the clones is gone; compared with another copy, unresolved V genes explain less than half, and the rest is unexplained. The V and J calls and the clone size are those of that table, but D and trimming were determined from the DNA. The sample table shows approximately 220,000 clones, and about 83% are seen once. The top ten clonotypes cover 4.8% of the sample.

Participants in the prospective study were enrolled through a virtual design, were aged roughly 18 to 90 years, and lived in roughly 25 United States geographic areas. To assign participants to cohorts, the prospective study relied on clinical history that participants themselves reported in a screening survey and a study questionnaire. Exposed participants were defined as having been in contact with someone with a PCR-confirmed or clinician-diagnosed COVID-19 case within 2 weeks of study entry. In the prospective study, whole blood, serum and a nasopharyngeal or oropharyngeal swab were collected from each participant by mobile phlebotomists. Over an approximately 2-month period, participants in the prospective study had the option of providing additional blood draws and questionnaires. Before DNA extraction, blood samples from the prospective study were shipped at room temperature or frozen. The CDR3 starts with the cysteine, ends with the phenylalanine, and has 12 residues. Just the 36-base CDR3 DNA is kept, in frame starting at base 1. CDR1 and CDR2, per the germline V gene, are MDHEN and SYDVKM. V is shortened by 6 bases, J by 9 bases, and the region joining them spans 15 bases.

This clone came up once. The antigen it recognizes is unknown. Base quality data are lacking; no much larger clone is found one base away. The sequencing sample was made of PBMCs or T cells enriched from blood (not recorded which). The receptor was derived from a woman aged 45-65 years who had been exposed to COVID-19. The rearranged segments are TRBV28 and TRBJ2-7; matching of 5 bases hints at TRBD2 as the D gene. The CDR3 has the sequence CASSRIGAGQYF. In nucleotides, the sequence is TGTGCCAGCAGCCGGATCGGCGCGGGGCAGTACTTC.